What follows is one T cell receptor (beta chain) and its context. This specimen belongs to a study of blood T cell repertoires in COVID-19. Study-wide background: T cells, B-cell-depleted T cells, or PBMCs supplied cDNA or gDNA.

The germline V gene encodes CDR1 SGHAT and CDR2 FQDESV (reference sequence). V gave up 2 bases and J gave up 5 bases; unmatched junction bases: 5. This CDR3 has 15 residues. The assay was immunoSEQ multiplex PCR, and TCRdb's table has in-frame clones only and misses some. The sample has about 250,000 clones; 86% are singletons. Sequencing input: peripheral blood. V is TRBV11-1 and J is TRBJ2-5, with 10 bases identical to TRBD2. This TCR was recovered from an elderly woman with COVID-19, enrolled during active disease. In DNA, the CDR3 is TGTGCCAGCAGCTTACAGCGGGGGGGCCTGGAGACCCAGTACTTC. Amino acids: CASSLQRGGLETQYF.